This TCR beta chain appears in the sequencing data of a study of T cell repertoires in cytomegalovirus infection. Each CDR3 protein gets one entry after TCRdb re-called the reads with MiXCR. This sample has some 68,000 distinct CDR3 sequences, with about 23% found just once. In its sample, this clonotype was seen many times. Its antigen is not known. Sequenced input: PBMCs, sequenced either directly or after in vitro stimulation (not recorded which). This clonotype was obtained from a human donor in good health (CMV status not recorded). Some clones in this sample may be carry-over from other donors' samples.

CDR3 sequence: CASSLLAGDLNEQFF. The CDR3 coding sequence is TGTGCCAGCAGCTTGCTAGCGGGAGATTTAAATGAGCAGTTCTTC. This chain uses TRBV7-2 with TRBJ2-1; 10 nucleotides line up with TRBD2. CDR3 length equals 15 residues. V trimming: 3 bases; J trimming: 7 bases; junction bases outside the gene matches: 6. Per germline, CDR1 SGHTA and CDR2 FQGNSA.